The rows below give T cell receptor beta chains drawn from one sample of a study of T-cell reconstitution after alpha-beta-depleted transplantation in children. TCRdb redid the calling of the PCR reads with MiXCR, one entry per CDR3 protein. The sample has 640,000 or so distinct CDR3 sequences, roughly 17% seen once. Sequencing was performed on PBMCs from the stem cell graft donor, taken from the stem cell graft. Receptors were obtained from a human donor who donated a stem cell graft to a child with acute myeloid leukemia. Both conserved end residues are part of each CDR3. D genes are given only for firm matches. For some rows the clone size is stated as once, few or many, or as a class when expanded; others skip it.

CDR3 length,D gene,clone size,V gene,J gene,CDR3 DNA,CDR3 protein
14,-,-,TRBV20-1,TRBJ1-1,TGCAGTGCTAGAGATCTCAGGATGAACACTGAAGCTTTCTTT,CSARDLRMNTEAFF
14,TRBD2,-,TRBV7-9,TRBJ2-1,TGTGCCAGCAGGATCGGGGGGGTTTACAATGAGCAGTTCTTC,CASRIGGVYNEQFF
13,-,few,TRBV3-1,TRBJ2-4,TGTGCCAGCAGCCAAGATAGGGGGGACATTCAGTACTTC,CASSQDRGDIQYF
18,TRBD1,many,TRBV25-1,TRBJ2-3,TGTGCCAGCAGTGAATACTTTATCGACAGGGGAGGCACAGATACGCAGTATTTT,CASSEYFIDRGGTDTQYF
18,-,many,TRBV11-2,TRBJ2-3,TGTGCCAGCAGCTTAGTAGTAGGGGCCGGCTTGGGCACAGATACGCAGTATTTT,CASSLVVGAGLGTDTQYF
16,-,-,TRBV11-2,TRBJ2-5,TGTGCCAGCAGCTCCGTACGAAGAAGGGGAGGCGAGACCCAGTACTTC,CASSSVRRRGGETQYF
13,-,many,TRBV10-3,TRBJ2-7,TGTGCCATCAGTAACGACGGACCCTACGAGCAGTACTTC,CAISNDGPYEQYF
14,-,-,TRBV6-2/TRBV6-3,TRBJ1-1,TGTGCCAGCAGTTACAACGAAGTGAACACTGAAGCTTTCTTT,CASSYNEVNTEAFF
13,TRBD1,-,TRBV7-9,TRBJ2-1,TGTGCCAGCAGCTCGGACAGGATCAATGAGCAGTTCTTC,CASSSDRINEQFF
19,TRBD1,-,TRBV4-3,TRBJ2-7,TGCGCCAGCAGCCAGCACTTTGTACAGGGGGCCGCAAGCTCCTACGAGCAGTACTTC,CASSQHFVQGAASSYEQYF
13,TRBD1,few,TRBV7-9,TRBJ1-1,TGTGCCAGCAGCTTAGACAGGGGCCATGAAGCTTTCTTT,CASSLDRGHEAFF
17,TRBD1,-,TRBV7-9,TRBJ2-1,TGTGCCAGCAGCTCCCTGACCCCGCGACAGGGTCGCGATGAGCAGTTCTTC,CASSSLTPRQGRDEQFF
14,-,-,TRBV12-3/TRBV12-4,TRBJ2-7,TGTGCCAGCAGTCTGGAGGACGGTTCCTACGAGCAGTACTTC,CASSLEDGSYEQYF
11,-,many,TRBV10-3,TRBJ2-7,TGTGCCATCAGTCCAGGGGCCGAGCAGTACTTC,CAISPGAEQYF
20,TRBD2,-,TRBV7-2,TRBJ2-5,TGTGCCAGCAGCTTAGCGCCCCCTTTTGCGGGGGGAGGGAGAGAAGAGACCCAGTACTTC,CASSLAPPFAGGGREETQYF
17,-,-,TRBV6-1,TRBJ1-4,TGTGCCAGCAGTCCGGGACTAAACAGGGCAACTAATGAAAAACTGTTTTTT,CASSPGLNRATNEKLFF
11,-,many,TRBV6-2/TRBV6-3,TRBJ1-1,TGTGCCAGCAGTGACCAAATGGGAGCTTTCTTT,CASSDQMGAFF
12,-,-,TRBV6-6,TRBJ1-4,TGTGCCAGCATAGGGCAAAATGAAAAACTGTTTTTT,CASIGQNEKLFF
14,TRBD1,many,TRBV6-1,TRBJ2-7,TGTGCCAGCAGGGTACAGGGGGCAGCCGGCGAGCAGTACTTC,CASRVQGAAGEQYF
15,TRBD2,many,TRBV6-5,TRBJ2-1,TGTGCCAGCAGGTATACTAGCGGTACGGGAAATGAGCAGTTCTTC,CASRYTSGTGNEQFF
18,-,-,TRBV10-3,TRBJ1-1,TGTGCCATCAGTGAGTCGTGGGGCATGGGGGACCGAGACACTGAAGCTTTCTTT,CAISESWGMGDRDTEAFF
13,-,few,TRBV5-1,TRBJ2-3,TGCGCCAGCAGCGACGCTAGCACAGATACGCAGTATTTT,CASSDASTDTQYF
13,-,-,TRBV9,TRBJ2-1,TGTGCCAGCAGCGTAGGGAATTACAATGAGCAGTTCTTC,CASSVGNYNEQFF
12,-,many,TRBV6-5,TRBJ2-5,TGTGCCAGCAAATCCCCCACAGAGACCCAGTACTTC,CASKSPTETQYF
14,TRBD2,-,TRBV6-1,TRBJ2-4,TGTGCCAGCAGCCCCGCGGGGGGCAAAAACATTCAGTACTTC,CASSPAGGKNIQYF
14,TRBD1,few,TRBV7-9,TRBJ1-2,TGTGCCAGCAGCCACCCCGGGACAGGGGACGGCTACACCTTC,CASSHPGTGDGYTF
12,-,many,TRBV29-1,TRBJ2-3,TGCAGCGTTGCAGGTCCCACAGATACGCAGTATTTT,CSVAGPTDTQYF
12,-,many,TRBV29-1,TRBJ1-2,TGCAGCGTAGACAAAACTAACTATGGCTACACCTTC,CSVDKTNYGYTF
17,TRBD2,many,TRBV12-3/TRBV12-4,TRBJ2-3,TGTGCCAGCAGTTTACCGATAGCGGGGGGCGACACAGATACGCAGTATTTT,CASSLPIAGGDTDTQYF
14,-,-,TRBV20-1,TRBJ2-2,TGCAGTGCTAGAGATCTGCGGGGGCCCGGGGAGCTGTTTTTT,CSARDLRGPGELFF
16,-,-,TRBV4-1,TRBJ1-5,TGCGCCAGCAGCGGTACACAGTTTCTTGGCAATCAGCCCCAGCATTTT,CASSGTQFLGNQPQHF
16,TRBD1,-,TRBV12-3/TRBV12-4,TRBJ2-1,TGTGCCAGCAGTTTCAGCGAGACAGGGTCCAACAATGAGCAGTTCTTC,CASSFSETGSNNEQFF
14,-,many,TRBV20-1,TRBJ1-4,TGCAGTGCCCAAAGTGGGGCAGGGGACGAAAAACTGTTTTTT,CSAQSGAGDEKLFF
18,TRBD1,many,TRBV6-6,TRBJ2-3,TGTGCCAGCAGTTACGGCCTGGACAGGGGTAGGGACACAGATACGCAGTATTTT,CASSYGLDRGRDTDTQYF
14,-,few,TRBV29-1,TRBJ2-3,TGCAGCGTTACCCAGTCCCGGAGCGCAGATACGCAGTATTTT,CSVTQSRSADTQYF
16,-,-,TRBV7-6,TRBJ2-7,TGTGCCAGCAGCTTAGCGGCATCGGATCCCTCCTACGAGCAGTACTTC,CASSLAASDPSYEQYF
13,-,-,TRBV3-1,TRBJ1-2,TGTGCCAGCAGCCAAAGTATCAGGCCGGGCTACACCTTC,CASSQSIRPGYTF
16,-,many,TRBV20-1,TRBJ2-5,TGCAGTGCTGAGAAGGATCTCGTCCACCTAAGGGAGACCCAGTACTTC,CSAEKDLVHLRETQYF
12,-,few,TRBV7-9,TRBJ1-1,TGTGCCAGCAGCTTCGGCGCAGATGAAGCTTTCTTT,CASSFGADEAFF
14,TRBD2,many,TRBV20-1,TRBJ2-7,TGCAGTGCTACTCTAGCGGGGAGCTCCTACGAGCAGTACTTC,CSATLAGSSYEQYF
13,TRBD2,once,TRBV10-1,TRBJ2-1,TGCGCCAGCAGTACCGGGACTAAAAATGAGCAGTTCTTC,CASSTGTKNEQFF